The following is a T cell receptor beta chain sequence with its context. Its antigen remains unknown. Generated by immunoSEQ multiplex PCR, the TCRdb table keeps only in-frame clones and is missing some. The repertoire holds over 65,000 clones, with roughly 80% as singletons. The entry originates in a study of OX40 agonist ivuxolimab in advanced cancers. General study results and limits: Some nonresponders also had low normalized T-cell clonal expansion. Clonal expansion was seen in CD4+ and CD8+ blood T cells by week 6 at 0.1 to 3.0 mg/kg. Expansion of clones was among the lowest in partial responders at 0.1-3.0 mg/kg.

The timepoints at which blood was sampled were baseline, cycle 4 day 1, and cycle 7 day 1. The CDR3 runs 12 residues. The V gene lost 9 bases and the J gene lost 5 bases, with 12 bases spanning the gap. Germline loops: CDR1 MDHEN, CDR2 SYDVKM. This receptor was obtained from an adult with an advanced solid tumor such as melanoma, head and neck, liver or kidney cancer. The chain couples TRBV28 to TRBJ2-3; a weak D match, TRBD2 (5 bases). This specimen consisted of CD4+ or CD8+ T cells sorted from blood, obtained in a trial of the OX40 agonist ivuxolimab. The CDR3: CASSGVRDTQYF. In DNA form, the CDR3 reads TGTGCCAGTTCCGGGGTTAGAGATACGCAGTATTTT.